One T cell receptor beta chain is described in this entry. This clone was counted between two and nine times. Its antigen remains unidentified. The sample holds no much larger clone one base away, and base qualities are not on file. V and J lose 5 bases and 0 bases, and a span of 17 bases separates them. The CDR3 goes from the cysteine to the phenylalanine over 16 residues. The kept DNA is CDR3 alone, 48 bases in frame from the first base. The germline V gene yields SNHLY for CDR1 and FYNNEI for CDR2. The data stem from a study of shared clonotypes between healthy human individuals (TCRdb year 2020). For the study in its entirety: A couple of women and a few men aged 18 to 49 years were included in the cohort. Per donor, three plates each were used for CD4 naive and CD4 memory, two for CD8 naive, and one for CD8 memory. To estimate repertoire size and how much clonotype sharing occurs between individuals, the study deeply sequenced the blood TCR repertoires of a handful of healthy adults. Libraries were prepared and TCR repertoires were sequenced by different laboratories using diverse techniques, in order to increase sequencing depth and limit assay-specific biases. Each donor's leukapheresis produced roughly between about 0.85 and 10 billion PBMCs.

Donors were healthy HIV-negative adults with no recently reported acute infections or vaccinations. Only Caucasian adults living in Nashville, Tennessee, USA were represented among the donors. Magnetic negative selection was used to enrich CD4+ T cells, after which naive cells were positively selected on CD45RA and the negative fraction became the memory subset. Blood was obtained by leukapheresis, after which PBMCs were separated by Ficoll-Histopaque density gradient centrifugation and cryopreserved in liquid nitrogen vapor phase. Analytical flow cytometry was used to check the purity and quantity of each magnetically sorted T cell population. Genomic DNA was isolated from each sorted fraction and quantified by UV absorbance on a Nanodrop 2000c. TCR CDR3 regions were amplified from genomic DNA by multiplex PCR using the deep immunoSEQ assay. Genomic DNA extracted from each cell subset was distributed evenly over all wells of several immunoSEQ 96-well plates, and each plate served as one replicate. For sorted subsets, 150 to 200 ng genomic DNA, equal to 30,000 or so T cell genomes, was loaded into each replicate PCR. Purified libraries were quantified with a Qubit 3.0 fluorometer, sized on a Bioanalyzer 2100, and re-quantified with the KAPA Library Quantification kit. Each immunoSEQ 96-well plate was sequenced on its own single-read 150-cycle Illumina NextSeq 550 flow cell. The published analysis was carried out like this. The immunoSEQ output contained only junctional sequences without quality scores, so filtering could not match that applied to full-length reads. Sequences were annotated with PyIR, a Python wrapper for IgBLAST v1.9, and V/J genes and CDR3 were assigned using IMGT germline references. Reads were removed for weak V/J assignments (E-value above 1e-6), missing CDR3, stop codons, out-of-frame junctions, or ambiguous translated residues. V3J clonotypes were defined as sequences sharing the same inferred V gene, J gene, and CDR3 amino acid sequence. The percentage overlap between two repertoires was calculated by dividing the number of shared unique clonotypes by the size of the smaller repertoire. Repertoire richness was assessed with RTK rarefaction, the Chao1 estimator, and Recon v2.1 estimates of unobserved clonotypes. For all TCRbeta clonotypes obtained by the gDNA method from several donors, generation probabilities were computed with OLGA. The table was pulled from immuneACCESS by TCRdb, which kept in-frame rearrangements only. Such tables lose some clones; where checked, under half of the loss comes from unresolved V genes, and the rest has no known cause. The V and J calls and the clone size are those of that table, but D and trimming were determined from the DNA. The sample table holds some 1.1 million clones, of which approximately 77% were seen once. Approximately 0.9% of the sample belongs to the ten largest clones.

Findings and caveats that apply to the study as a whole: The small number of donors limited the genetic and exposure-history diversity represented. Pairwise subsampling led to the expectation that sequencing depth would affect the degree of clonotype sharing among donors. Only blood was sampled, and tissue TCR repertoires likely differ from those in blood. Incomplete sequencing was indicated by rarefaction of sorted-subset datasets, despite the large sequencing depth. When a handful of donors were compared, the shared fraction of clonotypes was about 5.4% for naive CD4, around 4% for naive CD8, 2.3% for memory CD4, and around 0.37% for memory CD8. Estimated clonotype richness was generally larger for naive than for memory subsets. Compared with non-shared clonotypes, the clonotypes found in all four sorted-subset donors had higher generation probabilities.

The chain uses TRBV2 and TRBJ2-7, with TRBD1 as a weak D call on 7 bases. Input material: memory CD4+ T cells from PBMCs. The sample's cell subset or site label is to be understood as: CD45RA-negative fraction. This TCR derives from a man between 18 and 29 years old in good health. Some clones in this sample may be carry-over from other donors' samples. CDR3 protein: CASSQPRGDRSYEQYF. The DNA is as follows: TGTGCCAGCAGTCAACCCAGGGGGGACCGCTCCTACGAGCAGTACTTC.